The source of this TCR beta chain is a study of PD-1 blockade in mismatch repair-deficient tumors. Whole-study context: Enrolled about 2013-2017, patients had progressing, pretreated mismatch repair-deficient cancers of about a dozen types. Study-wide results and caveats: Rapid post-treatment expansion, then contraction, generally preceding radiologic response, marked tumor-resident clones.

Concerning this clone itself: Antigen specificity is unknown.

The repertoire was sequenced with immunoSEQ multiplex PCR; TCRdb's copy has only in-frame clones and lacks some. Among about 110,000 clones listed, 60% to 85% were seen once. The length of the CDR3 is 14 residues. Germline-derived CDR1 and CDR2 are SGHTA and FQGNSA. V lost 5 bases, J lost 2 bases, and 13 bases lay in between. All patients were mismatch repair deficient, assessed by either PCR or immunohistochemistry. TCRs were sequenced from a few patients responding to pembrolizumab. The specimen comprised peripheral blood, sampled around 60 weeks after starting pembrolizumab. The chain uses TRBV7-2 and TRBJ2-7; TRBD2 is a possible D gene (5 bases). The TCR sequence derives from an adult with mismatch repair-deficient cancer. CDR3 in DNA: TGTGCCAGCAGCCCAGGAGCGGCAGCCTACGAGCAGTACTTC. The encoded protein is CASSPGAAAYEQYF.